This entry describes one T cell receptor (beta chain). Its antigen is unknown. No much larger clone exists at a distance of one base, and base qualities are not known. This sample was included in a study of T-cell memory formation after mild COVID-19 (dated by TCRdb to 2020 to 2022). In the study overall: TCR sequence clusters from the two donors were largely donor specific. Longitudinal TCRalpha and TCRbeta repertoire sequencing tracked T-cell clones expanding and contracting after mild COVID-19 in two donors. Two young, previously healthy adult volunteers, one female and one male, were included in the cohort.

Sequenced using an Illumina NovaSeq 6000. TCRalpha and TCRbeta cDNA libraries were constructed by 5'RACE with constant-segment primers, with sample barcodes and unique molecular identifiers being introduced. Trizol reagent was used to extract RNA from every sample. The libraries were amplified in two PCR steps, and the second step added a second sample barcode and Illumina TruSeq adapters. Sequencing of the libraries was done on an Illumina NovaSeq, producing 2 x 150 bp paired-end reads. In the paper's pipeline: The reads were demultiplexed and collapsed into UMI-guided consensus sequences using migec v1.2.7. Using mixcr v2.1.11, UMI consensuses were aligned to TRA and TRB V and J templates and then assembled into clonotypes. Expanded or contracted clonotypes were those called significant by both edgeR and NoisET, with noise models trained on biological replicates. For edgeR calls, a false discovery rate-adjusted p below 0.01 and a log2 fold-change threshold of 1 were applied. As an exploratory analysis of dynamics, PCA with hierarchical clustering was applied to max-normalized trajectories of the 1000 most abundant clonotypes. Separately sequenced CD4+ and CD8+ repertoires were used to assign a CD4 or CD8 phenotype to each responding clone. TCRdb reworked the public reads: Q25 trimming with fastp, MiXCR clone assembly, productive beta chains retained. Rows with a matching CDR3 protein are joined into one entry that keeps the most common DNA and genes. The V and J calls and clone size are TCRdb's, not the authors'. The sample has roughly 350,000 distinct CDR3 sequences on record, 20% to 25% of them singletons. Clones ranked in the top ten supply approximately 12% of the sample.

General conclusions and limits of the study: Some responding clones were found in pre-infection memory, which suggests that pre-existing cross-reactive memory T cells took part in the SARS-CoV-2 response. SARS-CoV-2 specificity was not confirmed for the second-wave clones peaking on day 37. The study covered only two mild cases, and larger cohorts including severe cases with pre-infection samples were considered necessary. From day 15 to 85, contracting clones showed balanced CD4/CD8 phenotypes, whereas a second wave of clones that expanded from day 15 to 37 leaned towards CD4+. Contracting CD4+ clones turned up mainly in the CM and EM memory subsets, whereas EMRA was where CD8+ clones were enriched.

PBMCs were isolated by Ficoll-Paque density gradient centrifugation. Trimming takes 0 bases off V and 0 bases off J; junction bases not matched to a gene: 4. From the cysteine up to the phenylalanine, the CDR3 has a length of 16 residues. The retained sequence is limited to the CDR3, 48 bases, with the frame set at the first base. CDR1 and CDR2 are drawn from the germline V gene: SGHRS, YFSETQ. The source material was PBMCs or a T cell subset sorted from them (not recorded which). The sequence derives from an adult woman who had mild COVID-19 (a few samples of this study predate the infection). The sample titles of this study are shuffled in the database, so cell type and time point are left out; the donor was told from shared clones. Rearrangement joined TRBV5-1 to TRBJ2-3; 7 junctional bases match TRBD2. The DNA sequence is as follows: TGCGCCAGCAGCTTGGTTGGAGCGGGGAGCACAGATACGCAGTATTTT. It translates to CASSLVGAGSTDTQYF.